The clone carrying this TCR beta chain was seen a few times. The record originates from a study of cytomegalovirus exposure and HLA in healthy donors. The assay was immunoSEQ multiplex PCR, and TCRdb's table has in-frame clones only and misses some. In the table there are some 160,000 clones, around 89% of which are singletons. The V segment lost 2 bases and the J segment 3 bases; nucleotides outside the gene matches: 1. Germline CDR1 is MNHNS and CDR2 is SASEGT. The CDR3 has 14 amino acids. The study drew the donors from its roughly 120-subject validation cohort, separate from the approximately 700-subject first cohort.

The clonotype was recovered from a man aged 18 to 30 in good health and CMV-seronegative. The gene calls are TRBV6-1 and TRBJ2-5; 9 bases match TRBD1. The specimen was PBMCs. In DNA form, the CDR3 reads TGTGCCAGCAGTGAAAGGGACAGGGAAGAGACCCAGTACTTC. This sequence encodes CASSERDREETQYF.